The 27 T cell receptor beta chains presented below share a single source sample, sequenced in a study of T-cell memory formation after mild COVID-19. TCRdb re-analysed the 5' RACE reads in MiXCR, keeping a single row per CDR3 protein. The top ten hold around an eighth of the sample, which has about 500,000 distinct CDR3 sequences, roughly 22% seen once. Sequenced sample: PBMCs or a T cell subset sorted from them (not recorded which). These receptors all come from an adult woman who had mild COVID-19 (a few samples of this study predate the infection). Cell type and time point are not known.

CDR3 sequence: CSAMTGTNYGYTF. The DNA for the CDR3 is TGCAGTGCTATGACAGGAACTAACTATGGCTACACCTTC. This sequence joins TRBV20-1 and TRBJ1-2, with D perhaps TRBD1 (6 bases). The germline gives CDR1 DFQATT, CDR2 SNEGSKA (reference sequence). Trimming removed 4 bases from V and 0 bases from J, with 9 bases in between. The CDR3 runs 13 residues.

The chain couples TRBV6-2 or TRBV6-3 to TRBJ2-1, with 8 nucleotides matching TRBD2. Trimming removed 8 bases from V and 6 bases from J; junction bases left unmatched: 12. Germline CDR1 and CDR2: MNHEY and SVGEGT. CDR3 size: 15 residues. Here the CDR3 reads CASRPGGSGGNEQFF. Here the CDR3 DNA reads TGTGCCAGCCGACCGGGGGGGTCCGGCGGCAATGAGCAGTTCTTC.

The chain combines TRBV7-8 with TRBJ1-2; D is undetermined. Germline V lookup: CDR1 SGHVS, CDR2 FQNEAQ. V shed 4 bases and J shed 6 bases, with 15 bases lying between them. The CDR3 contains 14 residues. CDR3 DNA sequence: TGTGCCAGCAGCTCCGTAGGCAGCCTTCATGGCTACACCTTC. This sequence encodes CASSSVGSLHGYTF.

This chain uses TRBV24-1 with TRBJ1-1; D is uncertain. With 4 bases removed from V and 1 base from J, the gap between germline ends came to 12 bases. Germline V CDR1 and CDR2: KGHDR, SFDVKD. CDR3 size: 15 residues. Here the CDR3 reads CATSDSRHPNTEAFF. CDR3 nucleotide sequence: TGTGCCACCAGTGACTCCCGACACCCGAACACTGAAGCTTTCTTT.

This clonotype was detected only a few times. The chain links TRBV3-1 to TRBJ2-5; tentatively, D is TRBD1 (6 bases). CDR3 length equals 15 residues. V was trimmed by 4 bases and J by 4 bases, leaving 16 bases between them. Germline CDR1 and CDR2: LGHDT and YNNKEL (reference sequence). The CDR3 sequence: CASSRPNRVRETQYF. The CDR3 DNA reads TGTGCCAGCAGCCGACCGAACAGGGTGCGAGAGACCCAGTACTTC.

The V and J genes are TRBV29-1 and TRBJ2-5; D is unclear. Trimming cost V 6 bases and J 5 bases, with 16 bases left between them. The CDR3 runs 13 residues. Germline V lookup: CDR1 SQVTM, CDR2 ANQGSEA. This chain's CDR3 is CSVRWLGMETQYF. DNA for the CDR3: TGCAGCGTCAGATGGCTGGGGATGGAGACCCAGTACTTC.

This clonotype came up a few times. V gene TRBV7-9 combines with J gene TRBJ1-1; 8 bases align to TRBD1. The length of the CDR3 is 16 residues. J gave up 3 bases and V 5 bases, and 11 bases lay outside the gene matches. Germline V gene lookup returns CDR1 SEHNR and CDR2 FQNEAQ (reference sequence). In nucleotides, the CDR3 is TGTGCCAGCAGCGTACCAGGGGGCAGATGGGACACTGAAGCTTTCTTT. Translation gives CASSVPGGRWDTEAFF.

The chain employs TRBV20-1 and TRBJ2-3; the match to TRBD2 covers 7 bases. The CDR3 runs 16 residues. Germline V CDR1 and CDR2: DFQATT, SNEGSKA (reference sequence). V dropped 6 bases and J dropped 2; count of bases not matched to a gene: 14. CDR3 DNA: TGCAGTGCACCAAACCAGCGGAGCGGGAACACAGATACGCAGTATTTT. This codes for CSAPNQRSGNTDTQYF.

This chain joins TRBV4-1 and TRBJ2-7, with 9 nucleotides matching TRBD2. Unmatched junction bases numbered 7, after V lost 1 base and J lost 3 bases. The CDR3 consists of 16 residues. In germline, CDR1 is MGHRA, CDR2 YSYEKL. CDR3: CASSQGSSGGYYEQYF. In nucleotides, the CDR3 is TGCGCCAGCAGCCAAGGTTCGAGCGGGGGGTACTACGAGCAGTACTTC.

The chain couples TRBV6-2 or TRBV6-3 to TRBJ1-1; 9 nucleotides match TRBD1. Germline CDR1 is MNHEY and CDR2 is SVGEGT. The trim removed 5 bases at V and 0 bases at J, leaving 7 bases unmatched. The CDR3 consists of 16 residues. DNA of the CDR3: TGTGCCAGCAGTAAACAGGGGGCTGGAATGAACACTGAAGCTTTCTTT. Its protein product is CASSKQGAGMNTEAFF.

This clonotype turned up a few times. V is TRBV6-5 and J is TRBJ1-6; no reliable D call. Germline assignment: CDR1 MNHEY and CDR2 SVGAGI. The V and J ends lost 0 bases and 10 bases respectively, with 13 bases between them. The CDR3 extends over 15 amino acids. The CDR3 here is CASSYSREGGSPLHF. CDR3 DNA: TGTGCCAGCAGTTACTCTAGAGAGGGTGGCTCACCCCTCCACTTT.

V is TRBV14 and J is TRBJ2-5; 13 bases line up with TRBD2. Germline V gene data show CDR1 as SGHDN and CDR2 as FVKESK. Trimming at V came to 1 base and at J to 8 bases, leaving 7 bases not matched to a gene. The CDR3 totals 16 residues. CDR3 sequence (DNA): TGTGCCAGCAGCCAAGGACTAGCGGGAGGTACATTAACCCAGTACTTC. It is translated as CASSQGLAGGTLTQYF.

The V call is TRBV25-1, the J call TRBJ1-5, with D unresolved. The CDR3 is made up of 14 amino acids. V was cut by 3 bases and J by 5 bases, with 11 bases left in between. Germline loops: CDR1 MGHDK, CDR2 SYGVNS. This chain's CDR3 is CASSDEGLYQPQHF. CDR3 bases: TGTGCCAGCAGTGATGAAGGGCTTTATCAGCCCCAGCATTTT.

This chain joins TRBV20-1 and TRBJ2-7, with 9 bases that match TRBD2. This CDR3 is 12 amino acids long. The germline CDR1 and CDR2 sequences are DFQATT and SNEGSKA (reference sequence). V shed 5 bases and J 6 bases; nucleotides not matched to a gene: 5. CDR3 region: CSAQGLAGEQYF. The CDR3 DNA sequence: TGCAGTGCTCAGGGACTAGCTGGCGAGCAGTACTTC.

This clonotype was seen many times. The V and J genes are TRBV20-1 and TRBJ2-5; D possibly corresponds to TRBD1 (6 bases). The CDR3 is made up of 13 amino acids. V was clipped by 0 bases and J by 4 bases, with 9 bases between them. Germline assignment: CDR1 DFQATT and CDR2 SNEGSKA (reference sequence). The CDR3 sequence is CSAREPTGETQYF. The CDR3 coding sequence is TGCAGTGCTAGAGAGCCGACAGGAGAGACCCAGTACTTC.

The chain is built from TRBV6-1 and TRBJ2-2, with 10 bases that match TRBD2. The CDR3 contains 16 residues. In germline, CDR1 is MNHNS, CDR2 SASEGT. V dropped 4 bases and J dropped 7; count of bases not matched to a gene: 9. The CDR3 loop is CASSASLAGAGGELFF. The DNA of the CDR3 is TGTGCCAGCAGTGCTTCTCTAGCGGGAGCGGGCGGGGAGCTGTTTTTT.

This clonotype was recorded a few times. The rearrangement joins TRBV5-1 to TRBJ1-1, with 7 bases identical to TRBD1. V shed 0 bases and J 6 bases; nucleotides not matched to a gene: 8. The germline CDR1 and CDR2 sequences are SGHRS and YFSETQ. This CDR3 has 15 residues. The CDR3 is CASSLVQGRFAEAFF. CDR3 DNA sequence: TGCGCCAGCAGCTTGGTACAGGGGCGCTTCGCTGAAGCTTTCTTT.

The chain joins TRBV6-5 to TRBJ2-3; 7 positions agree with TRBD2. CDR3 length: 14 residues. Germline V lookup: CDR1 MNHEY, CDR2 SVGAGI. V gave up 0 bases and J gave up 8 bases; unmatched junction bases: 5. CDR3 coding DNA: TGTGCCAGCAGTTACTCGGGCGGGGAGGGTACGCAGTATTTT. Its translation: CASSYSGGEGTQYF.

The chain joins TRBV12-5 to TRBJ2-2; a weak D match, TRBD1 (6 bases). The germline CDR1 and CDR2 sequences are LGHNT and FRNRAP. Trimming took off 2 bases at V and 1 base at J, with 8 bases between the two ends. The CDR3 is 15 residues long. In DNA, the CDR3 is TGTGCTAGTGGTTTGTCGACAGGGAACACCGGGGAGCTGTTTTTT. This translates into CASGLSTGNTGELFF.

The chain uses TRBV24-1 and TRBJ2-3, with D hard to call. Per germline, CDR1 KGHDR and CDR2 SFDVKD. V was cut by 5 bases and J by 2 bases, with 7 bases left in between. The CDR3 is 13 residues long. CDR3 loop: CATSVTHTDTQYF. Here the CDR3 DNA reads TGTGCCACCAGTGTCACACACACAGATACGCAGTATTTT.

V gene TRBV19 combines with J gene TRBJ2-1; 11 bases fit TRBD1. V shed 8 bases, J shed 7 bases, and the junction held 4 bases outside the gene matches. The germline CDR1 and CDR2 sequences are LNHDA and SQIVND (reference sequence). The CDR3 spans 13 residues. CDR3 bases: TGTGCCAGTCGGGACAGGGGGGGGAATGAGCAGTTCTTC. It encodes CASRDRGGNEQFF.

Here the CDR3 DNA reads TGCGCCAGCAGCCTACCGGGCCTCCCCGGGCAATCACCCCTCCACTTT. Residues: CASSLPGLPGQSPLHF. The J gene is TRBJ1-6, the V gene TRBV5-1, with D uncertain. V was shortened by 4 bases and J by 10 bases, with 21 bases between the two germline ends. This CDR3 region has 16 residues. Germline CDR1 SGHRS, CDR2 YFSETQ. The variable domain in full, completed from reference TRBV5-1 and TRBJ1-6, reads KAGVTQTPRYLIKTRGQQVTLSCSPISGHRSVSWYQQTPGQGLQFLFEYFSETQRNKGNFPGRFSGRQFSNSRSEMNVSTLELGDSALYLCASSLPGLPGQSPLHFGNGTRLTVT.

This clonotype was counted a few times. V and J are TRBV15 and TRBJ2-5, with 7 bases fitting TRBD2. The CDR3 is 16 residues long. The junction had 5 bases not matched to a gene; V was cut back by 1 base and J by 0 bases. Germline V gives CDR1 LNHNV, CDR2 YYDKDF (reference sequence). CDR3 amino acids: CATSRGERGYQETQYF. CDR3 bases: TGTGCCACCAGCAGAGGAGAGCGGGGCTACCAAGAGACCCAGTACTTC.

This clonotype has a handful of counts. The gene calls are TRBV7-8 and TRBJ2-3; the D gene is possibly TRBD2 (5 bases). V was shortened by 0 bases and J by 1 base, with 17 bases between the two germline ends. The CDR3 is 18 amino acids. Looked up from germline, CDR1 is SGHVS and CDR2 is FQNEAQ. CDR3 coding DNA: TGTGCCAGCAGCTTAGCGCTATCTGGGCGGCGGGGCACAGATACGCAGTATTTT. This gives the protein CASSLALSGRRGTDTQYF. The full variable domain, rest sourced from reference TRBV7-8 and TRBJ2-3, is GAGVSQSPRYKVAKRGQDVALRCDPISGHVSLFWYQQALGQGPEFLTYFQNEAQLDKSGLPSDRFFAERPEGSVSTLKIQRTQQEDSAVYLCASSLALSGRRGTDTQYFGPGTRLTVL.

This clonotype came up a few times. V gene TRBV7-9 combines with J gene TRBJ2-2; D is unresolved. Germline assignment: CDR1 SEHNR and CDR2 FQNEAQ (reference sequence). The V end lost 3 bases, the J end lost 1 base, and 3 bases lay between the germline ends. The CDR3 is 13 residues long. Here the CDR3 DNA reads TGTGCCAGCAGCTTCAAGAACACCGGGGAGCTGTTTTTT. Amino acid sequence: CASSFKNTGELFF.

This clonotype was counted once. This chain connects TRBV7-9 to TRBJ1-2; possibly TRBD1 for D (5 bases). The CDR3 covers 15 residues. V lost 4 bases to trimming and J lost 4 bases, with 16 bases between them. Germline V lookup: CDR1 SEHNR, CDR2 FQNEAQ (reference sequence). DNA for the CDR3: TGTGCCAGCAGCTCCCGGGACCTCCCGCGCTATGGCTACACCTTC. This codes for CASSSRDLPRYGYTF.

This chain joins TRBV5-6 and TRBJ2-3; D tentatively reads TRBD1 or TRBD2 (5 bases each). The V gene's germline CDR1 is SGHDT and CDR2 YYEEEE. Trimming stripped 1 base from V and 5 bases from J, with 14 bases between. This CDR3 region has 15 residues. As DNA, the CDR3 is TGTGCCAGCAGCTTGATGGGGGATGCGGGAGATACGCAGTATTTT. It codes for CASSLMGDAGDTQYF.